Below are 10 T cell receptor beta chains sequenced from a single sample in a study of T cells in Graves' hyperthyroidism and ophthalmopathy. Regions amplified from RNA transcripts were the TCR beta CDR3 regions. Initially, a first-round RT-PCR of the TCR CDR3 employed the HTBI primer set. TCRdb processed the multiplex PCR reads anew with MiXCR; each CDR3 protein has one entry. The sample holds fewer than 600,000 distinct CDR3 sequences, 14% seen once. The material sequenced was blood. The receptors originated from a woman under 30 with Graves' hyperthyroidism.

Many counts were recorded for this clonotype. This chain connects TRBV2 to TRBJ2-7; perhaps TRBD2 as D (5 bases). V was pared by 3 bases and J by 0 bases, with 6 bases between. This CDR3 is built from 13 residues. Germline CDR1 and CDR2: SNHLY and FYNNEI. DNA of the CDR3: TGTGCCAGCAGTGAGGAGGCCTCCTACGAGCAGTACTTC. Protein: CASSEEASYEQYF. Variable domain in full (rest from reference TRBV2 and TRBJ2-7): EPEVTQTPSHQVTQMGQEVILRCVPISNHLYFYWYRQILGQKVEFLVSFYNNEISEKSEIFDDQFSVERPDGSNFTLKIRSTKLEDSAMYFCASSEEASYEQYFGPGTRLTVT.

This clonotype was counted many times. This chain links TRBV6-2 or TRBV6-3 with TRBJ2-1; 12 positions match TRBD2. The CDR3 length is 19 residues. V trimming: 3 bases; J trimming: 0 bases; junction bases outside the gene matches: 9. Germline V gives CDR1 MNHEY, CDR2 SVGEGT. The CDR3 region has the DNA TGTGCCAGCAGTTATTCCAGGCTAGCGGGAGGGATCTCCTACAATGAGCAGTTCTTC. It translates to CASSYSRLAGGISYNEQFF.

In its sample, this clonotype was seen many times. The chain couples TRBV9 to TRBJ1-1; weak D call: TRBD1 (6 bases). The V end lost 2 bases, the J end lost 2 bases, and 22 bases lay between the germline ends. Per the germline V gene, CDR1 is SGDLS and CDR2 is YYNGEE. There are 18 residues in the CDR3. The CDR3 loop is CASSVSPQGGTKNTEAFF. The CDR3 DNA sequence: TGTGCCAGCAGCGTGAGCCCACAGGGAGGAACTAAAAACACTGAAGCTTTCTTT.

The chain links TRBV5-5 to TRBJ2-7; 10 positions agree with TRBD2. The CDR3 contains 24 residues. The V gene's germline CDR1 is SGHKS and CDR2 YYEKEE (reference sequence). J lost 0 bases, V lost 4 bases, and 31 bases had no gene match. The CDR3 protein is CASSPGLALPWALRSIYVSYEQYF. CDR3 bases: TGTGCCAGCAGCCCGGGACTAGCGTTACCTTGGGCGCTTAGGAGCATCTACGTCTCCTACGAGCAGTACTTC.

This clonotype was counted at least ten times. V gene TRBV20-1 combines with J gene TRBJ2-7, with TRBD1 identical over 9 bases. CDR3 length: 15 residues. Trimming removed 5 bases from V and 4 bases from J; junction bases left unmatched: 12. Looked up from germline, CDR1 is DFQATT and CDR2 is SNEGSKA (reference sequence). The CDR3 nucleotides read TGCAGTGCTTCCCCCCCTCGACAGGGGGTTTACGAGCAGTACTTC. This sequence encodes CSASPPRQGVYEQYF.

This clonotype was seen only a few times. V usage is TRBV6-1 and J usage is TRBJ2-7, with 7 bases fitting TRBD2. This CDR3 spans 14 amino acids. Germline lookup yields CDR1 MNHNS and CDR2 SASEGT. The CDR3 DNA is TGTGCCAGCACCCGGGCTAGCGGCTCCTACGAGCAGTGCGTC. This codes for CASTRASGSYEQCV.

The chain has TRBV7-3 and TRBJ2-2; D might be TRBD1 or TRBD2, each matching 5 bases. Germline CDR1 SGHTA, CDR2 FQGTGA. V lost 2 bases and J lost 3, with 10 bases in between. The CDR3 loop spans 15 amino acids. The DNA for the CDR3 is TGTGCCAGCAGCTTACAGGGTAGCGACACCGGGGAGCTGTTTTTT. This gives the protein CASSLQGSDTGELFF. Full variable domain (rest looked up from reference TRBV7-3 and TRBJ2-2): GAGVSQTPSNKVTEKGKYVELRCDPISGHTALYWYRQSLGQGPEFLIYFQGTGAADDSGLPNDRFFAVRPEGSVSTLKIQRTERGDSAVYLCASSLQGSDTGELFFGEGSRLTVL.

This clonotype was recorded many times. The CDR3 loop is CSARVSDSGTAANYGYTF. Here the CDR3 DNA reads TGCAGTGCTAGAGTATCGGACAGCGGCACGGCAGCTAACTATGGCTACACCTTC. This chain joins TRBV20-1 and TRBJ1-2, with D perhaps matching TRBD1 (6 bases). The CDR3 is 18 residues long. Germline V lookup: CDR1 DFQATT, CDR2 SNEGSKA (reference sequence). The V end was cut by 1 base, the J end by 0 bases, with 21 bases between.

This clonotype was picked up many times. The CDR3 coding sequence is TGCAGCGTTGACCCGAAACAGGGGTCAAATTCACCCCTCCACTTT. This translates into CSVDPKQGSNSPLHF. The gene calls are TRBV29-1 and TRBJ1-6; 7 bases match TRBD1. This CDR3 comprises 15 residues. V lost 3 bases and J lost 7; bases outside the gene matches: 9. Germline V CDR1 and CDR2: SQVTM, ANQGSEA. Drawing the rest from reference TRBV29-1 and TRBJ1-6, the complete variable domain is SAVISQKPSRDICQRGTSLTIQCQVDSQVTMMFWYRQQPGQSLTLIATANQGSEATYESGFVIDKFPISRPNLTFSTLTVSNMSPEDSSIYLCSVDPKQGSNSPLHFGNGTRLTVT.

The table lists this clonotype with a few counts. V and J are TRBV7-9 and TRBJ2-5; 10 nucleotides match TRBD1. The CDR3 is 15 amino acids. Germline CDR1 is SEHNR and CDR2 is FQNEAQ (reference sequence). V shed 6 bases and J 0 bases; nucleotides not matched to a gene: 4. CDR3 coding DNA: TGTGCCAGCAGTTTGACAGGGGGCTACCAAGAGACCCAGTACTTC. It yields the protein CASSLTGGYQETQYF.